This record covers a single TCR beta chain. In Seattle, patients joined the study during active infection and were tracked longitudinally. The data belong to a study of blood T cell repertoires in COVID-19. Overall study: COVID-19 samples from acute and convalescent phases originated in the United States, Italy and Spain. PBMCs, B-cell-depleted T cells, or T cells were the source of the cDNA or gDNA that made up the material.

The method was immunoSEQ multiplex PCR; TCRdb's version includes in-frame clones alone and lacks a portion of them. The table lists roughly 230,000 clones, 90% of them singletons. Per the germline V gene, CDR1 is MNHNY and CDR2 is SVGAGI (reference sequence). Trimming cost V 9 bases and J 3 bases, with 18 bases left between them. The CDR3 extends over 15 amino acids. The clonotype originates from a woman aged 55-75 years with COVID-19, enrolled during active disease. The sample was peripheral blood. This chain links TRBV6-6 with TRBJ1-5, with unresolved D. In DNA form, the CDR3 reads TGTGCCAGTAAGGACTACTCTAAGCCCAATCAGCCCCAGCATTTT. Translated: CASKDYSKPNQPQHF.